Listed here are 7 T cell receptor beta chains from one sample, sequenced in a study of blood T cell repertoires in COVID-19. TCRdb keeps only in-frame clones here, not all; method: immunoSEQ multiplex PCR. The profile covers roughly 260,000 clones, with roughly 90% appearing a single time and roughly 12% taken by the ten largest. The sequenced material came from peripheral blood. The receptors were sampled from a woman aged 25 to 39 with COVID-19, enrolled during active disease.

This chain uses TRBV29-1 with TRBJ1-1; D not resolved. The CDR3 sequence is 12 residues long. The germline V and J ends were trimmed by 7 bases and 2 bases, with 11 bases remaining between them. Germline-derived CDR1 and CDR2 are SQVTM and ANQGSEA. CDR3 amino acids: CSALPGNTEAFF. CDR3 DNA sequence: TGCAGCGCTCTACCGGGAAACACTGAAGCTTTCTTT.

Turning to this clone: Sequence at one end of the junction differs from germline and may be a read error. The chain couples TRBV2 to TRBJ2-7; 8 nucleotides line up with TRBD1. The CDR3 runs to 14 residues. Germline V gene sequence: CDR1 SNHLY, CDR2 FYNNEI. The CDR3 DNA follows: TGTGCCAGCACCCGACAGGGGAACATAAGTGTCAGAGGATTC. It encodes CASTRQGNISVRGF.

This rearrangement joins TRBV5-4 to TRBJ1-6; 8 bases fit TRBD1. The J segment lost 9 bases and the V segment lost 5 bases, leaving 4 bases of the junction unmatched. The CDR3 spans 13 residues. Germline V gives CDR1 SGHNT, CDR2 YYREEE (reference sequence). CDR3 sequence reads: CASRTGQASPLHF. The CDR3 DNA is TGTGCCAGCAGGACGGGACAGGCTTCACCCCTCCACTTT. Variable domain in full (rest from reference TRBV5-4 and TRBJ1-6): ETGVTQSPTHLIKTRGQQVTLRCSSQSGHNTVSWYQQALGQGPQFIFQYYREEENGRGNFPPRFSGLQFPNYSSELNVNALELDDSALYLCASRTGQASPLHFGNGTRLTVT.

The chain uses TRBV15 and TRBJ1-1; TRBD1 agrees at 10 bases. The CDR3 sequence is 15 residues long. Germline CDR1 is LNHNV and CDR2 is YYDKDF (reference sequence). V lost 4 bases and J lost 4; bases outside the gene matches: 6. CDR3 nucleotide sequence: TGTGCCACCAGCAAAAGGGGACAGGGGATCACTGAAGCTTTCTTT. Translating it yields CATSKRGQGITEAFF.

This clone was seen a single time. This chain joins TRBV6-5 and TRBJ1-5, with 8 bases matching TRBD1. Looked up from germline, CDR1 is MNHEY and CDR2 is SVGAGI. This CDR3 has 15 amino acids. Unmatched junction bases numbered 4, after V lost 5 bases and J lost 1 base. CDR3 residues: CASSTDRASNQPQHF. DNA of the CDR3: TGTGCCAGCAGTACGGACAGGGCGAGCAATCAGCCCCAGCATTTT.

This sequence joins TRBV7-6 and TRBJ1-5; 7 nucleotides agree with TRBD1. Germline CDR1 reads SGHVS; CDR2 reads FNYEAQ. The junction had 6 bases not matched to a gene; V was cut back by 5 bases and J by 2 bases. The CDR3 contains 15 residues. The CDR3 DNA sequence: TGTGCCAGCAGCCGGGACAGTAACGGCAATCAGCCCCAGCATTTT. Amino acids: CASSRDSNGNQPQHF. Full variable domain (missing parts from reference TRBV7-6 and TRBJ1-5): GAGVSQSPRYKVTKRGQDVALRCDPISGHVSLYWYRQALGQGPEFLTYFNYEAQQDKSGLPNDRFSAERPEGSISTLTIQRTEQRDSAMYRCASSRDSNGNQPQHFGDGTRLSIL.

There are a few counts of this clone. The chain joins TRBV28 to TRBJ1-5; 10 nucleotides align to TRBD1. Germline lookup yields CDR1 MDHEN and CDR2 SYDVKM. The CDR3 loop spans 15 amino acids. With V trimmed by 8 bases and J by 7 bases, 11 bases remained unmatched. The CDR3 spells CASQNAGQGFQPQHF. The DNA for the CDR3 is TGTGCCAGCCAAAATGCGGGACAGGGGTTCCAGCCCCAGCATTTT.